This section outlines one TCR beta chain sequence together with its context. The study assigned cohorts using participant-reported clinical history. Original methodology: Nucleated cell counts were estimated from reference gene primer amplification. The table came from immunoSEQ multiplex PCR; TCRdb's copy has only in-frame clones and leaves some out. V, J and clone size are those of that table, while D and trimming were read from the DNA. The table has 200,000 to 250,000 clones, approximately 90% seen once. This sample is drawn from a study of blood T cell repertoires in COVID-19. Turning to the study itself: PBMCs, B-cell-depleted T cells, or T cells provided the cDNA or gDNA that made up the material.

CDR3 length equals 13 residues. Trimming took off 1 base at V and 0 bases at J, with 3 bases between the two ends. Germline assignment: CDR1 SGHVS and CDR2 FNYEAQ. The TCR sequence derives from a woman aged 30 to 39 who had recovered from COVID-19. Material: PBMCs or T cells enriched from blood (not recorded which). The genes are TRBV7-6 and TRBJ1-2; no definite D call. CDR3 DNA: TGTGCCAGCAGCTTAGACACTAACTATGGCTACACCTTC. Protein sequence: CASSLDTNYGYTF. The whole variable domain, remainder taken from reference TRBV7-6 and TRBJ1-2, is GAGVSQSPRYKVTKRGQDVALRCDPISGHVSLYWYRQALGQGPEFLTYFNYEAQQDKSGLPNDRFSAERPEGSISTLTIQRTEQRDSAMYRCASSLDTNYGYTFGSGTRLTVV.